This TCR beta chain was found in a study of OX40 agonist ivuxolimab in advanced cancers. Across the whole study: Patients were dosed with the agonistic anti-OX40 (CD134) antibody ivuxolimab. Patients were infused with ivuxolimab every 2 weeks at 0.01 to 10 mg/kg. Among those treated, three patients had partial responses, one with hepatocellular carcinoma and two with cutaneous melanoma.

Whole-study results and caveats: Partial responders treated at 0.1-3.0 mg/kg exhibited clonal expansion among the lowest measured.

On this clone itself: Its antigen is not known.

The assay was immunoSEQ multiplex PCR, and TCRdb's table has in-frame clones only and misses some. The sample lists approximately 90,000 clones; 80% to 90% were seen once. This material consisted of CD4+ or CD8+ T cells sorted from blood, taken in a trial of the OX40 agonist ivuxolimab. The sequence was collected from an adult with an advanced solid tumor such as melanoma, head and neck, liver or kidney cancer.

CDR3 in DNA: TGTGCCAGCTTGCGGACACCCGGGGCCAACGTCCTGACTTTC. Protein sequence: CASLRTPGANVLTF. The chain carries TRBV27 and TRBJ2-6, with a possible D match to TRBD1 (5 bases). The V end lost 8 bases, the J end lost 4 bases, and 12 bases lay between the germline ends. This CDR3 has 14 amino acids. Germline loops: CDR1 MNHEY, CDR2 SMNVEV (reference sequence).